One sample yielded the 28 T cell receptor beta chains listed below, sequenced in a study of beta chain features in type 1 diabetes. Expressed TCRB transcripts were sequenced after all isolated RNA was converted to cDNA. The data were produced by immunoSEQ multiplex PCR, yet TCRdb's version contains in-frame clones alone and is incomplete. The sample gives approximately 470,000 clones, approximately 30% of which show up once; 0.05% to 0.065% is in the top ten. The sequenced sample was naive CD4+ T cells from blood. These TCRs come from a man aged 18 to 29 in good health.

The chain recombines TRBV5-1 with TRBJ2-5, with a weak D call TRBD2 (5 bases). This CDR3 spans 14 amino acids. With 1 base removed from V and 5 bases from J, the gap between germline ends came to 12 bases. Germline V CDR1 and CDR2: SGHRS, YFSETQ. CDR3 in DNA: TGCGCCAGCAGCTTGAGTAACCGAGGGGAGACCCAGTACTTC. It codes for CASSLSNRGETQYF.

The J gene is TRBJ1-1, the V gene TRBV25-1, with TRBD1 as a possible D gene (5 bases). The CDR3 loop spans 15 amino acids. V gave up 1 base and J gave up 4 bases, with 13 bases separating them. Per the germline V gene, CDR1 is MGHDK and CDR2 is SYGVNS. The CDR3: CASSEWSGHGTEAFF. The CDR3 bases are TGTGCCAGCAGTGAATGGAGCGGACATGGCACTGAAGCTTTCTTT.

This clone was counted only a few times. This chain links TRBV20-1 with TRBJ2-1; D uncertain. V lost 6 bases to trimming and J lost 8 bases, with 11 bases between them. Per the germline V gene, CDR1 is DFQATT and CDR2 is SNEGSKA (reference sequence). The CDR3 covers 11 residues. Here the CDR3 DNA reads TGCAGTGCCCTTACAAGGGATGAGCAGTTCTTC. This encodes CSALTRDEQFF.

V and J are TRBV27 and TRBJ2-3, with 9 bases fitting TRBD1. Germline V gene sequence: CDR1 MNHEY, CDR2 SMNVEV (reference sequence). The CDR3 consists of 14 residues. V dropped 6 bases and J dropped 3; count of bases not matched to a gene: 4. CDR3 protein: CASRGTGRTDTQYF. The CDR3 DNA is TGTGCCAGCAGGGGGACAGGGCGGACAGATACGCAGTATTTT.

This CDR3 reads CASSLARESGQYF. CDR3 bases: TGTGCCAGCAGCTTAGCCAGGGAGAGTGGGCAGTACTTC. The chain joins TRBV7-2 to TRBJ2-7, with D perhaps matching TRBD1 or TRBD2 (5 bases each). The germline gives CDR1 SGHTA, CDR2 FQGNSA. The V end lost 0 bases, the J end lost 9 bases, and 12 bases lay between the germline ends. This CDR3 has 13 residues.

This clone came up a few times. The chain carries TRBV5-6 and TRBJ1-2; D possibly corresponds to TRBD1 (6 bases). CDR3 length equals 13 residues. Germline loops: CDR1 SGHDT, CDR2 YYEEEE. V gave up 4 bases and J gave up 2 bases, with 9 bases separating them. The CDR3 loop reads CASSPDRNYGYTF. The DNA for the CDR3 is TGTGCCAGCAGCCCTGACAGGAACTATGGCTACACCTTC.

This clone has more than one count but fewer than ten. The chain uses TRBV15 and TRBJ2-7; D gene ambiguous. Germline V gene sequence: CDR1 LNHNV, CDR2 YYDKDF (reference sequence). The CDR3 covers 16 residues. V lost 3 bases and J lost 4, with 19 bases in between. CDR3 residues: CATSSYRVNNRYEQYF. The CDR3, as DNA: TGTGCCACCAGCAGTTACCGGGTCAATAATCGTTACGAGCAGTACTTC. The whole variable domain, remainder taken from reference TRBV15 and TRBJ2-7, is DAMVIQNPRYQVTQFGKPVTLSCSQTLNHNVMYWYQQKSSQAPKLLFHYYDKDFNNEADTPDNFQSRRPNTSFCFLDIRSPGLGDTAMYLCATSSYRVNNRYEQYFGPGTRLTVT.

The gene calls are TRBV6-6 and TRBJ1-2; weak D call: TRBD1 (5 bases). The germline V gene has CDR1 MNHNY and CDR2 SVGAGI (reference sequence). This CDR3 is 15 amino acids long. The ends were cut back, 2 bases at V and 4 bases at J, with 14 bases in the middle. The CDR3 sequence: CASSYRGAGSYGYTF. Written as DNA, the CDR3 is TGTGCCAGCAGTTACCGTGGGGCGGGGAGCTATGGCTACACCTTC.

The rearrangement joins TRBV5-1 to TRBJ2-1, with D hard to call. This CDR3 region has 13 residues. CDR1 is SGHRS, CDR2 YFSETQ, per germline. Trimming left V 0 bases short and J 7 bases short, with 8 bases between. CDR3 DNA: TGCGCCAGCAGCTTGGCGGGCCCTAATGAGCAGTTCTTC. It translates to CASSLAGPNEQFF.

V gene TRBV7-9 combines with J gene TRBJ1-4, with 7 bases fitting TRBD1. The V and J ends lost 5 bases and 7 bases, in that order; junction bases with no gene match: 10. This CDR3 region has 15 residues. Per germline, CDR1 SEHNR and CDR2 FQNEAQ (reference sequence). CDR3 region: CASSEDRVGGEKLFF. For the CDR3, the DNA is TGTGCCAGCAGCGAAGACAGGGTAGGAGGTGAAAAACTGTTTTTT.

V usage is TRBV29-1 and J usage is TRBJ2-5, with D tentatively TRBD1 (8 bases). CDR1 is SQVTM, CDR2 ANQGSEA, per germline. The CDR3 runs 15 residues. The ends were cut back, 4 bases at V and 5 bases at J, with 20 bases in the middle. The CDR3 loop is CSVGLTGEGVETQYF. The CDR3 coding sequence is TGCAGCGTTGGTCTGACAGGGGAGGGCGTGGAGACCCAGTACTTC.

V and J are TRBV5-1 and TRBJ2-7; 8 bases agree with TRBD2. The trim removed 1 base at V and 5 bases at J, leaving 2 bases unmatched. Germline V gene lookup returns CDR1 SGHRS and CDR2 YFSETQ. The length of the CDR3 is 13 residues. This chain's CDR3 is CASSLPGGDEQYF. Written as DNA, the CDR3 is TGCGCCAGCAGCTTGCCGGGAGGGGACGAGCAGTACTTC.

This rearrangement joins TRBV9 to TRBJ2-1, with 7 positions matching TRBD2. CDR1 and CDR2 from the germline V gene are SGDLS and YYNGEE. The junction had 3 bases not matched to a gene; V was cut back by 0 bases and J by 0 bases. This CDR3 has 16 residues. The CDR3 here is CASSVEGGSSYNEQFF. The CDR3, as DNA: TGTGCCAGCAGCGTAGAGGGCGGGAGCTCCTACAATGAGCAGTTCTTC.

This clone has more than one count but fewer than ten. Other DNA variants within this sample encode the same CDR3. V gene TRBV5-1 combines with J gene TRBJ2-2; no clear D gene. CDR1 is SGHRS and CDR2 is YFSETQ in the germline V gene. Trimming took 0 bases from V and 0 from J, leaving 3 bases between them. The length of the CDR3 is 14 residues. Here the CDR3 reads CASSLAANTGELFF. The CDR3 DNA follows: TGCGCCAGCAGCTTGGCAGCGAACACCGGGGAGCTGTTTTTT.

This clone was detected only once. The chain is built from TRBV6-1 and TRBJ2-1; TRBD1 matches at 9 bases. The V and J ends lost 6 bases and 4 bases, in that order; junction bases with no gene match: 7. The CDR3 spans 15 residues. Per germline, CDR1 MNHNS and CDR2 SASEGT. CDR3 sequence: CASSAGTGTYNEQFF. The DNA for the CDR3 is TGTGCCAGCAGCGCCGGGACAGGGACATACAATGAGCAGTTCTTC.

This chain joins TRBV18 and TRBJ1-5; no clear D gene. Germline-derived CDR1 and CDR2 are KGHSH and LQKENI. This CDR3 is built from 14 residues. With 3 bases removed from V and 2 bases from J, the gap between germline ends came to 8 bases. CDR3 bases: TGTGCCAGCTCACCTTATAATGGCAATCAGCCCCAGCATTTT. Its translation is CASSPYNGNQPQHF.

This sequence joins TRBV7-9 and TRBJ2-1; weak D call: TRBD2 (5 bases). V was shortened by 3 bases and J by 10 bases, with 13 bases between the two germline ends. The V gene's germline CDR1 is SEHNR and CDR2 FQNEAQ (reference sequence). The CDR3 spans 13 residues. CDR3 DNA: TGTGCCAGCAGCTTCCCAGCGGAGAAGGAGCAGTTCTTC. Translating gives CASSFPAEKEQFF.

The gene calls are TRBV5-4 and TRBJ2-5; unclear D gene. V lost 4 bases and J 2 bases, leaving 9 bases between the germline ends. Germline V CDR1 and CDR2: SGHNT, YYREEE (reference sequence). The CDR3 runs to 13 residues. The CDR3 DNA reads TGTGCCAGCAGCCCCAGCCAGCAAGAGACCCAGTACTTC. It encodes CASSPSQQETQYF.

The V and J genes are TRBV4-3 and TRBJ2-1; no definite D call. V lost 0 bases and J lost 9, with 12 bases in between. Germline lookup yields CDR1 LGHNA and CDR2 YSLEER. The CDR3 is 14 amino acids. The CDR3: CASSQDFPPGEQFF. Written as DNA, the CDR3 is TGCGCCAGCAGCCAAGATTTTCCCCCGGGTGAGCAGTTCTTC.

This chain joins TRBV11-3 and TRBJ2-1; 13 bases agree with TRBD2. This CDR3 region has 16 residues. V lost 4 bases to trimming and J lost 7 bases; unmatched junction nucleotides: 7. Germline CDR1 and CDR2: SGHNT and YENEEA. The CDR3 coding sequence is TGTGCCAGCAGCTCCTGGACTAGCGGGAGAACAAATGAGCAGTTCTTC. This gives the protein CASSSWTSGRTNEQFF.

The count of this clone is one. V and J are TRBV7-9 and TRBJ2-2, with TRBD1 as a possible D gene (6 bases). This CDR3 is 17 amino acids long. Between the trimmed V and J ends, which lost 3 bases and 3 bases, there was a span of 17 bases. Germline assignment: CDR1 SEHNR and CDR2 FQNEAQ (reference sequence). CDR3 nucleotide sequence: TGTGCCAGCAGCTTCCAACGACAGGCCTTCGACACCGGGGAGCTGTTTTTT. Protein sequence: CASSFQRQAFDTGELFF.

V usage is TRBV4-1 and J usage is TRBJ2-6, with D maybe TRBD2 (5 bases). The V and J ends lost 5 bases and 1 base respectively, with 12 bases between them. Germline CDR1 and CDR2: MGHRA and YSYEKL. This CDR3 spans 16 amino acids. CDR3 in amino acids: CASSSTTASGANVLTF. CDR3 bases: TGCGCCAGCAGCTCGACTACCGCATCTGGGGCCAACGTCCTGACTTTC.

CDR3 sequence (DNA): TGTGCCAGTAGGATGGACAGGAACACTGAAGCTTTCTTT. It codes for CASRMDRNTEAFF. This chain joins TRBV19 and TRBJ1-1; tentatively, D is TRBD1 (6 bases). CDR1 and CDR2 from the germline V gene are LNHDA and SQIVND (reference sequence). V lost 6 bases, J lost 1 base, and 9 bases lay in between. This CDR3 contains 13 residues.

This clone has a handful of counts. V usage is TRBV29-1 and J usage is TRBJ2-7, with 11 nucleotides matching TRBD1. This CDR3 comprises 13 residues. CDR1 is SQVTM and CDR2 is ANQGSEA in the germline V gene. Trimming at V came to 5 bases and at J to 7 bases, leaving 7 bases not matched to a gene. CDR3 DNA sequence: TGCAGCGTTTCCGGACAGGGGGCAGGAGAGCAGTACTTC. Translated, it gives CSVSGQGAGEQYF.

This clone was picked up a small number of times. The rearrangement links TRBV2 to TRBJ1-1, with TRBD1 as a possible D gene (5 bases). CDR3 length equals 12 residues. V gave up 5 bases and J gave up 3 bases, with 7 bases separating them. Germline loops: CDR1 SNHLY, CDR2 FYNNEI. CDR3: CASSTGDTEAFF. DNA for the CDR3: TGTGCCAGCAGTACAGGAGACACTGAAGCTTTCTTT.

This clone turned up a few times. The chain is built from TRBV30 and TRBJ1-2; no firm D call. V lost 3 bases and J lost 2, with 7 bases in between. The V gene's germline CDR1 is GTSNPN and CDR2 SVGIG (reference sequence). This CDR3 spans 12 amino acids. Here the CDR3 DNA reads TGTGCCTGGAGAGGCGTCAACTATGGCTACACCTTC. It is translated as CAWRGVNYGYTF.

This chain connects TRBV18 to TRBJ2-1; D is tentatively TRBD1 or TRBD2 (5 bases each). CDR1 and CDR2 from the germline V gene are KGHSH and LQKENI. This CDR3 has 14 amino acids. Trimming took off 1 base at V and 5 bases at J, with 9 bases between the two ends. The CDR3 spells CASSPRRDDNEQFF. CDR3 bases: TGTGCCAGCTCACCACGCCGGGACGACAATGAGCAGTTCTTC.

This clone was detected only a few times. The chain couples TRBV28 to TRBJ1-2; D remains ambiguous. Trimming removed 3 bases at V and 2 bases at J, with 10 bases between. Per germline, CDR1 MDHEN and CDR2 SYDVKM. CDR3 size: 14 residues. The chain's CDR3 is CASSLRTVNYGYTF. CDR3 nucleotides: TGTGCCAGCAGTTTGAGAACAGTAAACTATGGCTACACCTTC.